The 26 T cell receptor beta chains in this list originate from one sample, sequenced in a study of T-cell reconstitution after alpha-beta-depleted transplantation in children. Researchers prepared the TCRbeta library using unique molecular identifiers, the study reports. One entry per CDR3 protein, called by TCRdb with MiXCR from the PCR reads. The sample includes approximately 130,000 distinct CDR3 sequences, about 9.5% seen only once; the top ten take 24%. The input for sequencing was PBMCs, mostly from graft donor cells, taken 180 days after TCRalphabeta/CD19-depleted stem cell transplant. Source of these receptors: a girl under three years old who had a stem cell transplant for combined immunodeficiency, so the T cells may come from the graft donor.

In this sample, this clonotype turned up a few times. The chain couples TRBV20-1 to TRBJ2-1; D unclear. This CDR3 is built from 14 residues. The ends were cut back, 2 bases at V and 6 bases at J, with 14 bases in the middle. Germline lookup yields CDR1 DFQATT and CDR2 SNEGSKA (reference sequence). The CDR3 loop reads CSARKILSINEQFF. DNA for the CDR3: TGCAGTGCTAGAAAAATTTTAAGTATCAATGAGCAGTTCTTC.

This clonotype was detected only a few times. The chain is built from TRBV20-1 and TRBJ1-5; the D is unclear. The CDR3 covers 12 residues. V was pared by 3 bases and J by 3 bases, with 6 bases between. The germline V gene encodes CDR1 DFQATT and CDR2 SNEGSKA (reference sequence). The CDR3 sequence: CSARTPNQPQHF. The CDR3 DNA reads as TGCAGTGCTAGGACCCCCAATCAGCCCCAGCATTTT.

This clonotype was detected only a few times. The genes are TRBV20-1 and TRBJ2-3; D not resolved. This CDR3 region has 13 residues. V lost 7 bases to trimming and J lost 1 base, with 12 bases between them. Germline V gene lookup returns CDR1 DFQATT and CDR2 SNEGSKA (reference sequence). The CDR3 loop reads CSGGSWGTDTQYF. The CDR3 nucleotides are TGCAGTGGGGGTAGTTGGGGCACAGATACGCAGTATTTT.

This clonotype occurred a few times. The rearrangement links TRBV5-1 to TRBJ1-2, with TRBD1 as a possible D gene (6 bases). Germline V gene sequence: CDR1 SGHRS, CDR2 YFSETQ. CDR3 length equals 16 residues. V shed 1 base and J shed 2 bases, with 15 bases lying between them. The CDR3 sequence is CASSLRPSRGNYGYTF. The CDR3 bases are TGCGCCAGCAGCTTGCGGCCCTCCAGGGGCAACTATGGCTACACCTTC.

The chain carries TRBV3-1 and TRBJ2-5; maybe TRBD2 (5 bases). CDR1 and CDR2 (germline): LGHDT, YNNKEL (reference sequence). The CDR3 runs 15 residues. The V end was cut by 4 bases, the J end by 0 bases, with 12 bases between. Written as DNA, the CDR3 is TGTGCCAGCAGCCTGGACTCAGGTTACCAAGAGACCCAGTACTTC. Protein sequence: CASSLDSGYQETQYF.

This clonotype came up a few times. The V call is TRBV3-1, the J call TRBJ2-7, with unresolved D. Germline CDR1 reads LGHDT; CDR2 reads YNNKEL (reference sequence). V was cut by 3 bases and J by 1 base, with 10 bases left in between. The CDR3 sequence is 14 residues long. CDR3 loop: CASSHVETSYEQYF. The CDR3 bases are TGTGCCAGCAGCCATGTGGAAACGTCCTACGAGCAGTACTTC.

This clonotype was recorded a few times. The chain couples TRBV12-3 or TRBV12-4 to TRBJ2-1, with no clear D. The CDR3 spans 11 residues. Between the trimmed V and J ends, which lost 4 bases and 6 bases, there was a span of 4 bases. The CDR3 sequence is CASSSSNEQFF. CDR3 nucleotide sequence: TGTGCCAGCAGTTCGTCCAATGAGCAGTTCTTC.

This clonotype came up many times. The genes are TRBV4-2 and TRBJ2-5; D is possibly TRBD2 (5 bases). The V and J ends lost 1 base and 5 bases respectively, with 8 bases between them. Germline V gene data show CDR1 as LGHNA and CDR2 as YNFKEQ. The CDR3 is 13 residues long. In nucleotides, the CDR3 is TGTGCCAGCAGCCAAGGACTATTGGAGACCCAGTACTTC. Amino acids: CASSQGLLETQYF.

This clonotype was observed a few times. This sequence joins TRBV12-3 or TRBV12-4 and TRBJ2-2; 10 nucleotides match TRBD2. V dropped 6 bases and J dropped 2; count of bases not matched to a gene: 9. The CDR3 runs to 17 residues. The CDR3 nucleotides are TGTGCCAGCAGGTTATCCAGGACTAGCGGAAACACCGGGGAGCTGTTTTTT. The encoded protein is CASRLSRTSGNTGELFF.

The chain is built from TRBV10-3 and TRBJ2-7; D is ambiguous. CDR1 ENHRY and CDR2 SYGVKD come from the germline V gene. With 4 bases removed from V and 5 bases from J, the gap between germline ends came to 9 bases. The CDR3 runs to 12 residues. This CDR3 reads CAISGKADEQYF. CDR3 nucleotides: TGTGCCATCAGTGGAAAGGCCGACGAGCAGTACTTC.

The chain carries TRBV27 and TRBJ2-2, with D hard to call. The CDR3 has 13 amino acids. The V gene lost 3 bases and the J gene lost 8 bases, with 10 bases spanning the gap. Germline CDR1 and CDR2: MNHEY and SMNVEV (reference sequence). In nucleotides, the CDR3 is TGTGCCAGCAGTTTGGCCGCACCAGGGGAGCTGTTTTTT. Translating gives CASSLAAPGELFF.

This clonotype was counted a few times. This rearrangement joins TRBV18 to TRBJ2-7; 8 bases agree with TRBD1. V was clipped by 5 bases and J by 3 bases; unmatched bases: 6. Germline assignment: CDR1 KGHSH and CDR2 LQKENI. This CDR3 region has 14 residues. CDR3 region: CASSSRQGNYEQYF. The CDR3 DNA reads as TGTGCCAGCTCATCAAGACAGGGGAACTACGAGCAGTACTTC.

The genes are TRBV6-2 or TRBV6-3 and TRBJ2-3; 7 positions match TRBD1. CDR3 size: 15 residues. CDR1 and CDR2 from the germline V gene are MNHEY and SVGEGT. V was clipped by 6 bases and J by 6 bases; unmatched bases: 12. CDR3 DNA: TGTGCCAGCAGCGGGACAGCCCCTGAGTTCGATACGCAGTATTTT. The encoded protein is CASSGTAPEFDTQYF.

The chain is built from TRBV20-1 and TRBJ2-3; 8 bases are shared with TRBD1. The CDR3 runs 14 residues. Germline-derived CDR1 and CDR2 are DFQATT and SNEGSKA (reference sequence). Trimming cost V 5 bases and J 3 bases; bases outside gene matches: 7. CDR3: CSAPNRGRTDTQYF. For the CDR3, the DNA is TGCAGTGCTCCAAACAGGGGGAGGACAGATACGCAGTATTTT.

This clonotype was counted only a few times. The J gene is TRBJ1-2, the V gene TRBV11-3, with TRBD1 identical over 12 bases. The V and J ends lost 8 bases and 4 bases, in that order; junction bases with no gene match: 5. Germline V gene lookup returns CDR1 SGHNT and CDR2 YENEEA. The CDR3 covers 14 residues. The DNA for the CDR3 is TGTGCCAGCTCGGGACAGGGGGCGATCTATGGCTACACCTTC. As protein: CASSGQGAIYGYTF.

On this clonotype itself: The junction departs from the called germline gene at one end, perhaps through a read error. The CDR3 coding sequence is TGTGCCAGCTGCCAAGAAGCGGGGGAAGGGGCCAAAAACATTCAGTACTTC. This encodes CASCQEAGEGAKNIQYF. The chain employs TRBV3-1 and TRBJ2-4; 8 bases map to TRBD2. Germline V CDR1 and CDR2: LGHDT, YNNKEL (reference sequence). The CDR3 sequence is 17 residues long.

As regards this clonotype: It may be a read error: a sequence one base away is much more abundant. The genes are TRBV2 and TRBJ2-2; D remains ambiguous. This CDR3 spans 14 amino acids. V lost 6 bases to trimming and J lost 4 bases, with 12 bases between them. Germline lookup yields CDR1 SNHLY and CDR2 FYNNEI. The CDR3 sequence: CASRTPGGTGELFF. CDR3 coding DNA: TGTGCCAGCAGGACACCGGGTGGCACCGGGGAGCTGTTTTTT.

In its sample, this clonotype was seen a few times. The chain joins TRBV9 to TRBJ2-2, with no clear D. The CDR3 contains 15 residues. Trimming pared 0 bases from V and 0 bases from J, leaving 6 bases between. From germline, CDR1 is SGDLS and CDR2 YYNGEE. The CDR3 loop reads CASSVVGTNTGELFF. The CDR3 nucleotides are TGTGCCAGCAGCGTAGTGGGCACGAACACCGGGGAGCTGTTTTTT.

V usage is TRBV28 and J usage is TRBJ1-1, with 8 bases lining up with TRBD1. This CDR3 comprises 15 residues. Per the germline V gene, CDR1 is MDHEN and CDR2 is SYDVKM. Trimming took 0 bases from V and 0 from J; bases not matched to a gene: 0. The CDR3 DNA is TGTGCCAGCAGTTTATGGGGACAGGTGAACACTGAAGCTTTCTTT. This translates into CASSLWGQVNTEAFF.

The chain is built from TRBV12-3 or TRBV12-4 and TRBJ2-7; D is perhaps TRBD2 (6 bases). The CDR3 contains 15 residues. V was shortened by 5 bases and J by 2 bases, with 16 bases between the two germline ends. The DNA for the CDR3 is TGTGCCAGCAGTCCCCTGGCGGGAACGGCCTACGAGCAGTACTTC. Its protein product is CASSPLAGTAYEQYF.

DNA for the CDR3: TGTGCCAGCACAGGGGGCTATGAAAAACTGTTTTTT. Amino acids: CASTGGYEKLFF. The chain is built from TRBV6-1 and TRBJ1-4; 8 nucleotides match TRBD1. This CDR3 is 12 amino acids long. Germline CDR1 MNHNS, CDR2 SASEGT. The junction had 1 base not matched to a gene; V was cut back by 7 bases and J by 6 bases.

The CDR3 nucleotides are TGCAGTTCTCCGGGACTTAAAGAGACCCAGTACTTC. As protein: CSSPGLKETQYF. The chain has TRBV20-1 and TRBJ2-5; D is possibly TRBD2 (6 bases). Germline-derived CDR1 and CDR2 are DFQATT and SNEGSKA (reference sequence). The V and J ends lost 8 bases and 3 bases respectively, with 13 bases between them. There are 12 residues in the CDR3.

The sample holds many counts of this clonotype. This chain connects TRBV5-6 to TRBJ2-7, with 10 bases lining up with TRBD1. From germline, CDR1 is SGHDT and CDR2 YYEEEE. After removal of 4 bases from V and 5 bases from J, the junction contained 9 bases not matched to a gene. The CDR3 sequence is 15 residues long. The CDR3 here is CASSPETGGNDEQYF. The CDR3 coding sequence is TGTGCCAGCAGCCCGGAGACAGGGGGCAACGACGAGCAGTACTTC.

This clonotype has a handful of counts. The CDR3 region is CASSYRALYGYTF. In DNA form, the CDR3 reads TGTGCCAGCAGTTACCGGGCACTCTATGGCTACACCTTC. This chain connects TRBV6-5 to TRBJ1-2; D is unclear. Germline V gene data show CDR1 as MNHEY and CDR2 as SVGAGI. With 2 bases removed from V and 4 bases from J, the gap between germline ends came to 8 bases. The CDR3 is 13 amino acids.

The chain uses TRBV10-2 and TRBJ1-6; TRBD1 might be the D (5 bases). The CDR3 consists of 14 residues. The germline gives CDR1 WSHSY, CDR2 SAAADI. Trimming cost V 10 bases and J 10 bases, with 20 bases left between them. The CDR3 loop reads CATRRGLLGSPLHF. CDR3 in DNA: TGCGCCACCAGAAGGGGACTGCTGGGATCACCCCTCCACTTT.

This clonotype has ten or more counts. The genes are TRBV2 and TRBJ2-1, with 14 bases that match TRBD2. The V gene's germline CDR1 is SNHLY and CDR2 FYNNEI. Germline trimming cut 6 bases from V and 3 bases from J; bases unmatched to any gene: 16. The CDR3 has 20 residues. The CDR3: CASSERLAGGPSTSYNEQFF. The CDR3 region has the DNA TGTGCCAGCAGCGAAAGACTAGCGGGAGGGCCTAGCACAAGCTACAATGAGCAGTTCTTC.